These 25 T cell receptor beta chains originate from one sample sequenced in a study of beta chain features in type 1 diabetes. The whole isolated RNA underwent reverse transcription, so sequencing captured expressed TCRB transcripts. Clones were read by immunoSEQ multiplex PCR, and TCRdb kept only the in-frame ones, dropping some. The repertoire holds 400,000 to 550,000 clones, with about an eighth as singletons. What was sequenced was naive CD4+ T cells from blood. The origin of the receptors is a woman younger than 35 in good health.

CDR3 amino acids: CASSFIRSYEQYF. CDR3 bases: TGTGCCAGCAGCTTCATCCGCTCCTACGAGCAGTACTTC. The V call is TRBV7-9, the J call TRBJ2-7; the D is unclear. V was shortened by 3 bases and J by 0 bases, with 6 bases between the two germline ends. The germline V gene has CDR1 SEHNR and CDR2 FQNEAQ (reference sequence). The CDR3 loop spans 13 amino acids.

V usage is TRBV14 and J usage is TRBJ1-2; D possibly corresponds to TRBD1 (6 bases). V lost 0 bases, J lost 0 bases, and 14 bases lay in between. The V gene's germline CDR1 is SGHDN and CDR2 FVKESK. This CDR3 is built from 17 residues. The CDR3 sequence is CASSQELRDTANYGYTF. The DNA for the CDR3 is TGTGCCAGCAGCCAAGAACTCCGGGACACAGCTAACTATGGCTACACCTTC.

This clone was found a few times. This rearrangement joins TRBV30 to TRBJ2-5; 9 nucleotides align to TRBD2. J gave up 4 bases and V 0 bases, and 6 bases lay outside the gene matches. This CDR3 contains 15 residues. Looked up from germline, CDR1 is GTSNPN and CDR2 is SVGIG (reference sequence). CDR3 protein: CAWSVGLAGPETQYF. The DNA for the CDR3 is TGTGCCTGGAGTGTAGGGCTAGCGGGACCAGAGACCCAGTACTTC.

The CDR3 is CASSAQDRGRYEQYF. Written as DNA, the CDR3 is TGCGCCAGCAGCGCCCAGGACAGGGGGCGCTACGAGCAGTACTTC. The chain carries TRBV5-1 and TRBJ2-7; TRBD1 matches at 11 bases. Looked up from germline, CDR1 is SGHRS and CDR2 is YFSETQ. The trim removed 4 bases at V and 3 bases at J, leaving 6 bases unmatched. The CDR3 consists of 15 residues.

This clone turned up a few times. The chain is built from TRBV10-3 and TRBJ2-3; 7 positions match TRBD2. The CDR3 contains 14 residues. CDR1 ENHRY and CDR2 SYGVKD come from the germline V gene. V was pared by 9 bases and J by 2 bases, with 8 bases of the junction left unmatched. In DNA form, the CDR3 reads TGTGCCATTGCACGGGGGAGGGACACAGATACGCAGTATTTT. Its protein is CAIARGRDTDTQYF.

The rearrangement links TRBV9 to TRBJ1-6, with D hard to call. This CDR3 has 15 residues. Germline CDR1 reads SGDLS; CDR2 reads YYNGEE. V lost 0 bases to trimming and J lost 7 bases, with 11 bases between them. As DNA, the CDR3 is TGTGCCAGCAGCGTAGGAAGCGGACGGAATTCACCCCTCCACTTT. It encodes CASSVGSGRNSPLHF.

This clone was seen a handful of times. The chain employs TRBV5-1 and TRBJ2-7; 12 bases fit TRBD1. Losses at the gene ends were 4 bases for V and 0 bases for J; bases not matched to a gene: 5. The CDR3 sequence is 16 residues long. Germline assignment: CDR1 SGHRS and CDR2 YFSETQ. The CDR3 region has the DNA TGCGCCAGCAGCAAAGGGACAGGGGGCACCTCCTACGAGCAGTACTTC. As protein: CASSKGTGGTSYEQYF.

This clone was observed a handful of times. The chain is built from TRBV27 and TRBJ2-1; 12 bases fit TRBD2. The CDR3 is 18 amino acids. Germline V gene lookup returns CDR1 MNHEY and CDR2 SMNVEV (reference sequence). Germline trimming cut 4 bases from V and 4 bases from J; bases unmatched to any gene: 11. In DNA, the CDR3 is TGTGCCAGCAGTTCCCCAGGGGGACTAGCGGGCCTATACAATGAGCAGTTCTTC. It specifies CASSSPGGLAGLYNEQFF.

This clone turned up a few times. The chain carries TRBV6-5 and TRBJ2-7, with 8 positions matching TRBD1. CDR1 MNHEY and CDR2 SVGAGI come from the germline V gene. The ends lost 7 bases at V and 3 bases at J; junction bases unmatched: 5. The CDR3 spans 13 residues. The CDR3 is CASTRQGIYEQYF. CDR3 coding DNA: TGTGCCAGCACCCGACAGGGGATCTACGAGCAGTACTTC.

The V call is TRBV7-2, the J call TRBJ2-7; D remains ambiguous. Trimming removed 2 bases from V and 3 bases from J, with 17 bases in between. The CDR3 is 16 residues long. CDR1 and CDR2 from the germline V gene are SGHTA and FQGNSA. The CDR3 coding sequence is TGTGCCAGCAGCTTAAGGGTCGGCCGAAAGAACTACGAGCAGTACTTC. It codes for CASSLRVGRKNYEQYF.

CDR3 protein: CASSSRTSGSEQFF. CDR3 nucleotide sequence: TGTGCCAGCAGCTCCCGGACTAGCGGCAGTGAGCAGTTCTTC. The chain is built from TRBV7-2 and TRBJ2-1; TRBD2 matches at 10 bases. V lost 4 bases and J lost 9; bases outside the gene matches: 6. This CDR3 is 14 amino acids long. The V gene's germline CDR1 is SGHTA and CDR2 FQGNSA.

The rearrangement joins TRBV29-1 to TRBJ2-7; D not resolved. CDR3 length: 13 amino acids. Germline values: CDR1 SQVTM, CDR2 ANQGSEA. V dropped 4 bases and J dropped 2 bases, with 12 bases sitting between them. The CDR3 sequence: CSVVGQVTYEQYF. In DNA, the CDR3 is TGCAGCGTTGTTGGCCAGGTCACCTACGAGCAGTACTTC.

The rearrangement uses TRBV29-1 and TRBJ2-5; 11 nucleotides align to TRBD2. The CDR3 is 14 amino acids. Germline CDR1 SQVTM, CDR2 ANQGSEA. Trimming at V came to 4 bases and at J to 7 bases, leaving 8 bases not matched to a gene. CDR3 nucleotide sequence: TGCAGCGTTGCCCTAGCGGGGGGCGGGAGGACCCAGTACTTC. This translates into CSVALAGGGRTQYF. Full variable domain (rest looked up from reference TRBV29-1 and TRBJ2-5): SAVISQKPSRDICQRGTSLTIQCQVDSQVTMMFWYRQQPGQSLTLIATANQGSEATYESGFVIDKFPISRPNLTFSTLTVSNMSPEDSSIYLCSVALAGGGRTQYFGPGTRLLVL.

This clone came up a few times. V usage is TRBV30 and J usage is TRBJ2-5; D is unclear. V was shortened by 4 bases and J by 2 bases, with 8 bases between the two germline ends. The germline CDR1 and CDR2 sequences are GTSNPN and SVGIG (reference sequence). This CDR3 has 12 residues. DNA for the CDR3: TGTGCCTGGAACGAGCCGCAAGAGACCCAGTACTTC. Translated, it gives CAWNEPQETQYF.

This clone was observed a few times. The CDR3 here is CAQLEGYGYTF. The CDR3 DNA is TGTGCCCAGTTAGAGGGCTATGGCTACACCTTC. The chain couples TRBV30 to TRBJ1-2, with D unclear. Germline V lookup: CDR1 GTSNPN, CDR2 SVGIG (reference sequence). The CDR3 sequence is 11 residues long. Trimming removed 8 bases at V and 4 bases at J, with 11 bases between.

The V call is TRBV7-2, the J call TRBJ2-1; D may be TRBD2 (5 bases). V lost 2 bases and J lost 9, with 11 bases in between. The CDR3 runs to 13 residues. Germline V gene lookup returns CDR1 SGHTA and CDR2 FQGNSA. For the CDR3, the DNA is TGTGCCAGCAGCTTAACGAGCGAGGGTGAGCAGTTCTTC. It codes for CASSLTSEGEQFF.

This clone was counted many times. The genes are TRBV7-9 and TRBJ2-3; D is uncertain. This CDR3 is 12 amino acids long. V dropped 5 bases and J dropped 3 bases, with 6 bases sitting between them. CDR1 is SEHNR and CDR2 is FQNEAQ in the germline V gene (reference sequence). Here the CDR3 reads CASSPGTDTQYF. The CDR3 DNA is TGTGCCAGCAGCCCAGGAACAGATACGCAGTATTTT.

This clone occurred a few times. The chain employs TRBV29-1 and TRBJ1-4, with a weak D call TRBD1 (5 bases). V was clipped by 4 bases and J by 5 bases, with 11 bases between them. Germline CDR1 SQVTM, CDR2 ANQGSEA. This CDR3 comprises 13 residues. The CDR3 spells CSVARAGNEKLFF. The CDR3 DNA reads as TGCAGCGTTGCCAGGGCTGGGAATGAAAAACTGTTTTTT.

The V gene is TRBV12-5, the J gene TRBJ2-5; 10 bases line up with TRBD2. The CDR3 covers 17 residues. Trimming cost V 3 bases and J 7 bases; bases outside gene matches: 14. Germline V gene lookup returns CDR1 LGHNT and CDR2 FRNRAP. CDR3 in DNA: TGTGCTAGTGGTTTATCTTATGGAGCGGGGGGGCCAGCGACCCAGTACTTC. Amino acids: CASGLSYGAGGPATQYF.

The chain couples TRBV5-1 to TRBJ1-4; 8 bases fit TRBD1. V dropped 3 bases and J dropped 8; count of bases not matched to a gene: 9. The V gene's germline CDR1 is SGHRS and CDR2 YFSETQ. This CDR3 has 15 amino acids. CDR3 nucleotide sequence: TGCGCCAGCAGCTCGGGGACAGGAATCGCGGAAAAACTGTTTTTT. It codes for CASSSGTGIAEKLFF.

This clone was counted a few times. The chain has TRBV9 and TRBJ2-5; a weak D match, TRBD1 (5 bases). The germline V gene encodes CDR1 SGDLS and CDR2 YYNGEE. Trimming pared 1 base from V and 2 bases from J, leaving 9 bases between. The CDR3 is 14 amino acids. CDR3 nucleotides: TGTGCCAGCAGCGTATCAGGACATCAAGAGACCCAGTACTTC. Encoded protein: CASSVSGHQETQYF.

The chain combines TRBV29-1 with TRBJ1-2; the D is unclear. Germline CDR1 and CDR2: SQVTM and ANQGSEA. Trimming took 3 bases from V and 4 from J, leaving 9 bases between them. The CDR3 is 12 amino acids. The CDR3 is CSVDRQVYGYTF. CDR3 bases: TGCAGCGTTGATCGGCAGGTCTATGGCTACACCTTC.

This clone came up a few times. This could be a read error, since a much larger clone is one nucleotide away. Other DNA sequences of this sample code for an identical CDR3. V and J are TRBV7-3 and TRBJ2-6, with D unresolved. The CDR3 loop spans 13 amino acids. Per the germline V gene, CDR1 is SGHTA and CDR2 is FQGTGA. V was pared by 3 bases and J by 2 bases, with 2 bases between. The CDR3 spells CASSLPGANVLTF. The CDR3, as DNA: TGTGCCAGCAGCTTGCCTGGGGCCAACGTCCTGACTTTC.

V usage is TRBV28 and J usage is TRBJ1-4; tentative D call: TRBD1 (6 bases). Germline CDR1 MDHEN, CDR2 SYDVKM. The CDR3 sequence is 15 residues long. V lost 1 base to trimming and J lost 7 bases, with 13 bases between them. CDR3 DNA sequence: TGTGCCAGCAGTTTATCTTACAGGGATCGTGAAAAACTGTTTTTT. It yields the protein CASSLSYRDREKLFF.

In its sample, this clone was seen many times. This CDR3 is also generated by other DNA sequences in the sample. The CDR3, as DNA: TGCAGCGGGAGCGGGGGGGAAGAGACCCAGTACTTC. This codes for CSGSGGEETQYF. This chain joins TRBV29-1 and TRBJ2-5; 10 bases are shared with TRBD2. The CDR3 spans 12 residues. The germline V gene encodes CDR1 SQVTM and CDR2 ANQGSEA. V was pared by 7 bases and J by 3 bases, with 2 bases of the junction left unmatched. The variable domain in full, with the rest retrieved from reference TRBV29-1 and TRBJ2-5, is SAVISQKPSRDICQRGTSLTIQCQVDSQVTMMFWYRQQPGQSLTLIATANQGSEATYESGFVIDKFPISRPNLTFSTLTVSNMSPEDSSIYLCSGSGGEETQYFGPGTRLLVL.